The present T cell receptor (beta chain) was sequenced within a study of HIV-infected patients and healthy controls. TCRdb re-derived calls from the 5' RACE reads in MiXCR, one entry per CDR3 protein. The profile shows roughly 70,000 distinct CDR3 sequences, 15% to 20% of them singletons. The length of the CDR3 is 14 residues. The trim removed 7 bases at V and 4 bases at J, leaving 9 bases unmatched. Germline V gene lookup returns CDR1 DFQATT and CDR2 SNEGSKA (reference sequence). The TCR originated in a human donor in good health. The genes are TRBV20-1 and TRBJ2-3; 9 bases line up with TRBD1. Sequencing was performed on CD4+ T cells from blood. CDR3 residues: CSGDRDRESDTQYF. The CDR3 coding sequence is TGCAGTGGGGACCGGGACAGGGAGTCAGATACGCAGTATTTT.